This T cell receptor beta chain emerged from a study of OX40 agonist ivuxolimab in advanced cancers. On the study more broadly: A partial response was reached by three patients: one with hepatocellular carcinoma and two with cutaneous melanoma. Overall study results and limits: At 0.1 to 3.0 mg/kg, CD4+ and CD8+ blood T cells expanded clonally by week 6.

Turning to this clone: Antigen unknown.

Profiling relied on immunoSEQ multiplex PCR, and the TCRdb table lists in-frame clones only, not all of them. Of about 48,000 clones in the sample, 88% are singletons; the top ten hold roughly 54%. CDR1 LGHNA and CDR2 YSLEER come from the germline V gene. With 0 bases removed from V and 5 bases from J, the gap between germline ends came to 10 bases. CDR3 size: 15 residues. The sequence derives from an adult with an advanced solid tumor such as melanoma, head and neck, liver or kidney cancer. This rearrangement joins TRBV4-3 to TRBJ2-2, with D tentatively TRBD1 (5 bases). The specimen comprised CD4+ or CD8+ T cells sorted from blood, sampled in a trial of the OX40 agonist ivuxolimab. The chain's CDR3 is CASSQEGARTGELFF. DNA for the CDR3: TGCGCCAGCAGCCAAGAAGGGGCCAGGACCGGGGAGCTGTTTTTT.